The next 12 T cell receptor beta chains were all read from a single sample in a study of blood T cells in healthy people across ages. PCR was performed a second time for 7 to 11 cycles using a sample-barcoded 5' primer and a J-beta primer mix. TCRdb fed the 5' RACE reads into MiXCR, producing one record per CDR3 protein. The sample records about 700,000 distinct CDR3 sequences, 32% being singletons. Sequenced input: blood. The source is a woman of 80 years or more in good health.

Many counts were recorded for this clonotype. V usage is TRBV5-1 and J usage is TRBJ2-5; weak D call: TRBD2 (5 bases). CDR1 and CDR2 (germline): SGHRS, YFSETQ. V was cut by 2 bases and J by 5 bases, with 10 bases left in between. The length of the CDR3 is 13 residues. CDR3 nucleotides: TGCGCCAGCAGCTTAAATGGGGAGGAGACCCAGTACTTC. This encodes CASSLNGEETQYF.

The chain recombines TRBV10-3 with TRBJ2-7; no definite D call. CDR3 length equals 14 residues. Germline V gene lookup returns CDR1 ENHRY and CDR2 SYGVKD. V lost 2 bases and J lost 0, with 8 bases in between. CDR3 region: CAISEMGSSYEQYF. CDR3 nucleotides: TGTGCCATCAGTGAGATGGGCAGCTCCTACGAGCAGTACTTC.

This clonotype has at least ten counts. V and J are TRBV5-1 and TRBJ2-7; D possibly corresponds to TRBD1 (6 bases). V was shortened by 4 bases and J by 0 bases, with 11 bases between the two germline ends. This CDR3 region has 14 residues. The germline gives CDR1 SGHRS, CDR2 YFSETQ. CDR3 sequence (DNA): TGCGCCAGCAGCGGGGACAACTTCTCCTACGAGCAGTACTTC. This sequence encodes CASSGDNFSYEQYF.

In its sample, this clonotype was seen many times. This rearrangement joins TRBV6-5 to TRBJ2-5; perhaps D is TRBD1 or TRBD2 (5 bases each). Germline CDR1 reads MNHEY; CDR2 reads SVGAGI. V lost 2 bases and J 2 bases, leaving 9 bases between the germline ends. The CDR3 consists of 14 residues. This chain's CDR3 is CASSYGGQQETQYF. The CDR3 nucleotides are TGTGCCAGCAGTTACGGGGGTCAACAAGAGACCCAGTACTTC.

In regard to this clonotype: One base away lies a much larger clone, so this may be a sequencing read error. This rearrangement joins TRBV20-1 to TRBJ2-1, with D possibly being TRBD1 or TRBD2 (6 bases each). The end of the DNA is better explained by TRBJ2-7, so the J call may be wrong. Per germline, CDR1 DFQATT and CDR2 SNEGSKA (reference sequence). The CDR3 extends over 15 amino acids. This CDR3 is CSAGGVGAHYNEQYF. In DNA, the CDR3 is TGCAGTGCTGGAGGGGTGGGGGCCCACTACAATGAGCAGTACTTC.

The chain has TRBV7-8 and TRBJ2-7, with 10 bases that match TRBD2. With 4 bases clipped from V and 2 bases from J, the junction kept 5 bases outside the gene matches. The CDR3 runs to 15 residues. Germline assignment: CDR1 SGHVS and CDR2 FQNEAQ. The CDR3 is CASSSGLAPAYEQYF. CDR3 coding DNA: TGTGCCAGCAGCTCGGGACTAGCGCCAGCCTACGAGCAGTACTTC.

This clonotype has more than one count but fewer than ten. The genes are TRBV20-1 and TRBJ2-7; 13 bases fit TRBD2. Germline V gene data show CDR1 as DFQATT and CDR2 as SNEGSKA (reference sequence). V lost 6 bases and J lost 7; bases outside the gene matches: 9. The CDR3 runs to 14 residues. The CDR3 DNA is TGCAGTGCCCCACTAGCGGGGGGGCGAAATGAGCAGTACTTC. Translated, it gives CSAPLAGGRNEQYF.

This clonotype was counted at least ten times. This chain links TRBV30 with TRBJ1-5; 7 nucleotides agree with TRBD1. The CDR3 spans 16 residues. Losses at the gene ends were 0 bases for V and 1 base for J; bases not matched to a gene: 6. Germline V gives CDR1 GTSNPN, CDR2 SVGIG (reference sequence). The CDR3 reads CAWSVNRGLSNQPQHF. The CDR3 bases are TGTGCCTGGAGTGTGAACAGGGGCCTGAGCAATCAGCCCCAGCATTTT.

Ten or more counts support this clonotype. The CDR3 loop is CASSQEGGAGTDTQYF. CDR3 nucleotide sequence: TGTGCCAGCAGCCAAGAAGGGGGGGCCGGTACAGATACGCAGTATTTT. V usage is TRBV4-2 and J usage is TRBJ2-3; D might be TRBD2 (7 bases). Trimming took 0 bases from V and 3 from J, leaving 13 bases between them. This CDR3 has 16 amino acids. The germline V gene encodes CDR1 LGHNA and CDR2 YNFKEQ.

This clonotype was counted at least ten times. The chain carries TRBV20-1 and TRBJ2-4, with a weak D call TRBD2 (7 bases). This CDR3 has 13 amino acids. The V gene lost 6 bases and the J gene lost 6 bases, with 15 bases spanning the gap. Germline CDR1 DFQATT, CDR2 SNEGSKA (reference sequence). The DNA of the CDR3 is TGCAGTGCCCGAGGGGGGGGGTTAAACATTCAGTACTTC. Translated, it gives CSARGGGLNIQYF.

V and J are TRBV7-2 and TRBJ2-5; D gene ambiguous. The germline V gene has CDR1 SGHTA and CDR2 FQGNSA. This CDR3 comprises 13 residues. V shed 3 bases and J shed 4 bases, with 9 bases lying between them. The CDR3 sequence: CASSFPERETQYF. In DNA form, the CDR3 reads TGTGCCAGCAGCTTCCCGGAGAGAGAGACCCAGTACTTC.

This clonotype was detected ten times or more. The rearrangement joins TRBV5-1 to TRBJ2-5; possible D gene TRBD2, 5 bases. V shed 4 bases and J shed 1 base, with 14 bases lying between them. CDR3 length: 15 amino acids. Per germline, CDR1 SGHRS and CDR2 YFSETQ. CDR3 amino acids: CASSADGGLQETQYF. CDR3 bases: TGCGCCAGCAGCGCGGACGGAGGACTCCAAGAGACCCAGTACTTC.